The T cell receptor beta chain described here comes from a study of Ad26.COV2.S vaccination and SARS-CoV-2 variants (dated by TCRdb to about 2021). About the full investigation: Donors in the vaccine arm were drawn from COV1001, a multicentre, randomized, double-blind, placebo-controlled phase I-IIa trial testing Ad26.COV2.S in healthy adults. Dosing of Ad26.COV2.S was intramuscular, at either 5x10^10 or 1x10^11 viral particles, delivered as one shot or as two shots spaced 56 days apart. TCRbeta repertoire sequencing was used to assess the specificity and breadth of SARS-CoV-2-reactive T cell receptors after Ad26.COV2.S vaccination. A total of roughly 32 samples were included in the TCR-sequenced set, comprising 19 Ad26.COV2.S vaccine recipients, 5 placebo recipients and 8 SARS-CoV-2 convalescent individuals. Participants in the trial were split at random into five groups of five each, receiving low-dose or high-dose Ad26.COV2.S once or twice, or else placebo on both occasions. Throughout the experiments and outcome assessment, investigators stayed blinded to trial group allocation.

Points on this clone: There is no known antigen for this receptor. No much larger clone exists at a distance of one base, and base qualities are not known.

Broad study findings and their caveats: Substantial breadth of spike-specific CD8+ and CD4+ T cell responses was reported after vaccination. The study was not powered for comparison of responses between vaccine doses or regimens. According to the authors, total T cell responses may have been underestimated by the TCR breadth and depth analyses. Compared with placebo recipients, Ad26.COV2.S recipients showed higher spike-specific TCR breadth (P = 0.0014). Non-spike TCR breadth was comparable between vaccine and placebo recipients, consistent with the vaccine containing only spike.

Trimming takes 5 bases off V and 0 bases off J; junction bases not matched to a gene: 8. The germline V gene supplies CDR1 SGHTA and CDR2 FQGTGA. The CDR3, from cysteine to phenylalanine, totals 16 residues. The read is trimmed to its CDR3 DNA, 48 bases read in frame from base 1. Per the publication, the treatment or condition label means: roughly 18 received Ad26.COV2.S at low or high dose, single or two shots; roughly 5 received placebo; per-sample allocation not given. For vaccine and placebo recipients, repertoires were sequenced using samples collected on day 63 after the first injection. In Cohort 1b, 25 adults aged 18-55 years were enrolled at a single site in Boston, USA, between 29 July and 7 August 2020. Ad26.COV2.S was a replication-incompetent adenovirus type 26 vector expressing a prefusion-stabilized SARS-CoV-2 spike protein from the original Wuhan strain. TCRbeta CDR3 regions were sequenced with the immunoSEQ Assay. After extraction, genomic DNA underwent amplification by bias-controlled multiplex PCR, followed by high-throughput sequencing. As for the original processing: To quantify the absolute abundance of each unique TCRbeta CDR3 region, sequences were collapsed and filtered. T cell fraction was estimated by normalization of TCRbeta template counts to usable DNA, with usable DNA being measured through amplification of reference genes present in all nucleated cells. Repertoire TCRs were annotated as SARS-CoV-2-specific by exact matching of V gene, CDR3 amino acid sequence and J gene to a known reactive TCR set. MIRA supplied the reference SARS-CoV-2 TCR set, which was filtered for enrichment in COVID-19-positive ImmuneCODE repertoires so that public or cross-reactive TCRs were removed. Using the MIRA antigens, annotated TCRs were further analysed by specific ORF or by position within an ORF. Depth was the summed frequency of annotated unique rearrangements, while breadth was defined as annotated unique rearrangements over total unique productive rearrangements. Two-sided Wilcoxon rank-sum tests were applied when comparing TCR breadth between groups. Imported from immuneACCESS, the table was reduced by TCRdb to in-frame sequences with V and J called. These copies leave out some clones; in studies compared against another copy, an unresolved V gene accounts for under half, and the cause of the remainder is not known. V, J and clone size are those of that table, while D and trimming were read from the DNA. For this sample the table gives around 400,000 clones, of which 75% to 90% were detected only once. The ten biggest clones cover under 2% of the sample.

The TCR was taken from a person aged 18-65 years who received the Ad26.COV2.S COVID-19 vaccine or a placebo. The chain couples TRBV7-3 to TRBJ2-3; TRBD2 lines up with 7 middle nucleotides. Specimen: peripheral blood, collected in a trial of Ad26.COV2.S vaccine versus placebo. The base sequence is TGTGCCAGCAGCCCCCTAAGCGGGGCTAGCACAGATACGCAGTATTTT. This gives the protein CASSPLSGASTDTQYF.